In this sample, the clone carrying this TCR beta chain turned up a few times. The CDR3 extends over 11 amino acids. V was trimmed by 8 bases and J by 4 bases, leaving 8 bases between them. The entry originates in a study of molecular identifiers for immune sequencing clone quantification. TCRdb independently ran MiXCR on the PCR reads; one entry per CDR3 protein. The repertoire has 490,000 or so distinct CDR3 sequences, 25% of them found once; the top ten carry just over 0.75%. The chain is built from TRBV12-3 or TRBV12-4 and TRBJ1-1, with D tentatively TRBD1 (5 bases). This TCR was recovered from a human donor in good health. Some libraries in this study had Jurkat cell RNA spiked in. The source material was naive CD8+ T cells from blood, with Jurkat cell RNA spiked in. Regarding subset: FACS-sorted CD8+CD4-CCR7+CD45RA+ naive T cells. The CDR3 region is CASGTGTEAFF. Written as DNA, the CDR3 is TGTGCCAGCGGGACCGGCACTGAAGCTTTCTTT.